Each of the 31 T cell receptor beta chains below was sequenced from the same sample in a study of T cell clones after liver transplantation. Produced via immunoSEQ multiplex PCR; TCRdb's table is partial and in-frame only. The sample records around 110,000 clones, roughly nine tenths being singletons. The source was CD4+ T cells from blood, collected 12 months after liver transplant. Receptors originate from a human patient who received a liver transplant. Some of the T cells may derive from the graft donor.

A single count supports this clone. The chain links TRBV5-4 to TRBJ2-6; D ambiguous. Germline CDR1 reads SGHNT; CDR2 reads YYREEE (reference sequence). This CDR3 spans 15 amino acids. Trimming pared 0 bases from V and 0 bases from J, leaving 4 bases between. The CDR3 DNA reads as TGTGCCAGCAGCTTGGCGGTCTCTGGGGCCAACGTCCTGACTTTC. Amino acids: CASSLAVSGANVLTF. Filled out from reference TRBV5-4 and TRBJ2-6, the complete variable domain reads ETGVTQSPTHLIKTRGQQVTLRCSSQSGHNTVSWYQQALGQGPQFIFQYYREEENGRGNFPPRFSGLQFPNYSSELNVNALELDDSALYLCASSLAVSGANVLTFGAGSRLTVL.

This chain connects TRBV9 to TRBJ2-5; weak D call: TRBD2 (6 bases). The ends were cut back, 0 bases at V and 5 bases at J, with 8 bases in the middle. CDR1 SGDLS and CDR2 YYNGEE come from the germline V gene. The CDR3 covers 13 residues. The CDR3 coding sequence is TGTGCCAGCAGCGTAGCGGGGGTCGAGACCCAGTACTTC. Translation gives CASSVAGVETQYF.

The chain combines TRBV10-1 with TRBJ2-7, with D unclear. Germline V gene data show CDR1 as WNHNN and CDR2 as SYGVQD (reference sequence). This CDR3 has 14 residues. The V end was cut by 2 bases, the J end by 2 bases, with 10 bases between. CDR3 in DNA: TGCGCCAGCAGTGAGGTGCCTGCCCCCTACGAGCAGTACTTC. Protein sequence: CASSEVPAPYEQYF.

The chain employs TRBV5-6 and TRBJ1-5; TRBD1 might be the D (6 bases). Deletions cut 4 bases from V and 5 bases from J, with 16 bases between. Germline CDR1 is SGHDT and CDR2 is YYEEEE. This CDR3 is 15 amino acids long. The chain's CDR3 is CASSGGYGTHQPQHF. In nucleotides, the CDR3 is TGTGCCAGCAGCGGGGGTTACGGGACACATCAGCCCCAGCATTTT.

V gene TRBV28 combines with J gene TRBJ2-1; weak D call: TRBD2 (5 bases). V lost 8 bases, J lost 6 bases, and 11 bases lay in between. The CDR3 totals 12 residues. CDR1 is MDHEN, CDR2 SYDVKM, per germline. In DNA form, the CDR3 reads TGTGCCAGCCGTGGACTTCTCAATGAGCAGTTCTTC. Protein product: CASRGLLNEQFF.

This chain uses TRBV23-1 with TRBJ2-7; 7 bases match TRBD1. TRBV23-1 belongs to the ORF category, with a function that is uncertain. Trimming removed 0 bases from V and 0 bases from J; junction bases left unmatched: 17. CDR3 length: 20 residues. CDR3 amino acids: CASSQSLVTGFANSSYEQYF. The CDR3 DNA follows: TGCGCCAGCAGTCAATCCTTGGTGACAGGGTTTGCTAACAGCTCCTACGAGCAGTACTTC.

The chain links TRBV27 to TRBJ2-5; TRBD1 matches at 11 bases. J lost 5 bases, V lost 5 bases, and 7 bases had no gene match. Germline values: CDR1 MNHEY, CDR2 SMNVEV (reference sequence). The CDR3 runs 15 residues. The CDR3 spells CASSQRTGGWETQYF. The CDR3 DNA reads TGTGCCAGCAGTCAAAGGACAGGGGGCTGGGAGACCCAGTACTTC.

This chain joins TRBV27 and TRBJ2-5; 7 bases are a match to TRBD1. Germline V lookup: CDR1 MNHEY, CDR2 SMNVEV (reference sequence). Trimming took 3 bases from V and 2 from J; bases not matched to a gene: 6. This CDR3 is built from 15 residues. The CDR3 loop reads CASSFGQARQETQYF. As DNA, the CDR3 is TGTGCCAGCAGTTTCGGACAGGCCAGGCAAGAGACCCAGTACTTC.

V usage is TRBV7-7 and J usage is TRBJ2-5; unclear D gene. The CDR3 runs to 14 residues. The V and J ends lost 5 bases and 5 bases respectively, with 15 bases between them. Germline lookup yields CDR1 SSHAT and CDR2 FNYEAQ (reference sequence). This CDR3 reads CASSLGTVSETQYF. CDR3 bases: TGTGCCAGCAGCCTAGGAACTGTCAGTGAGACCCAGTACTTC.

The chain uses TRBV21-1 and TRBJ2-7; the table's D call, TRBD1, has no DNA check behind it. TRBV21-1 represents a pseudogene. CDR3 length: 16 amino acids. In DNA, the CDR3 is TGTGCCAGCAGCAAACCCCGGACAGGGGGTGGGTACGAGCAGTACTTC. Its protein product is CASSKPRTGGGYEQYF.

This chain joins TRBV11-3 and TRBJ2-7, with D unresolved. Trimming removed 4 bases from V and 0 bases from J, with 13 bases in between. Germline CDR1 and CDR2: SGHNT and YENEEA. The CDR3 length is 15 residues. As DNA, the CDR3 is TGTGCCAGCAGCTCCCAGGATCCATACTCCTACGAGCAGTACTTC. It yields the protein CASSSQDPYSYEQYF.

The chain uses TRBV5-6 and TRBJ2-3; 13 nucleotides match TRBD2. V was clipped by 3 bases and J by 3 bases; unmatched bases: 1. Per the germline V gene, CDR1 is SGHDT and CDR2 is YYEEEE. CDR3 length: 15 amino acids. The CDR3 bases are TGTGCCAGCAGCTGGGGACTAGCGGGGACAGATACGCAGTATTTT. Translating it yields CASSWGLAGTDTQYF.

The V call is TRBV11-2, the J call TRBJ2-1, with D perhaps assigned TRBD1 or TRBD2 (6 bases each). V was trimmed by 6 bases and J by 6 bases, leaving 21 bases between them. Per the germline V gene, CDR1 is SGHAT and CDR2 is FQNNGV. The length of the CDR3 is 16 residues. CDR3 nucleotide sequence: TGTGCCAGCAGGCCAGGGCGACTAGGGGGAATCAATGAGCAGTTCTTC. As protein: CASRPGRLGGINEQFF. The whole variable domain, filled in from reference TRBV11-2 and TRBJ2-1, reads EAGVAQSPRYKIIEKRQSVAFWCNPISGHATLYWYQQILGQGPKLLIQFQNNGVVDDSQLPKDRFSAERLKGVDSTLKIQPAKLEDSAVYLCASRPGRLGGINEQFFGPGTRLTVL.

This rearrangement joins TRBV7-2 to TRBJ1-2; no reliable D call. Germline lookup yields CDR1 SGHTA and CDR2 FQGNSA. This CDR3 region has 10 residues. Trimming removed 4 bases at V and 8 bases at J, with 5 bases between. Here the CDR3 reads CASSSEGYTF. In DNA, the CDR3 is TGTGCCAGCAGCTCAGAGGGCTACACCTTC.

V is TRBV11-3 and J is TRBJ2-1, with D tentatively TRBD1 (6 bases). Trimming pared 0 bases from V and 9 bases from J, leaving 15 bases between. The CDR3 runs to 15 residues. Germline assignment: CDR1 SGHNT and CDR2 YENEEA. CDR3 nucleotides: TGTGCCAGCAGCTTAGATCTCAGGGGATCAAGTGAGCAGTTCTTC. It translates to CASSLDLRGSSEQFF.

The chain combines TRBV6-5 with TRBJ1-1, with D possibly TRBD1 on 5 matching bases. CDR3 length equals 11 residues. V was pared by 7 bases and J by 6 bases, with 9 bases between. CDR1 is MNHEY and CDR2 is SVGAGI in the germline V gene. The CDR3 sequence: CASIWGSEAFF. The CDR3 region has the DNA TGTGCCAGCATTTGGGGGTCTGAAGCTTTCTTT.

The rearrangement links TRBV11-3 to TRBJ2-5, with D unresolved. This CDR3 spans 14 amino acids. Germline V lookup: CDR1 SGHNT, CDR2 YENEEA. V lost 5 bases, J lost 4 bases, and 14 bases lay in between. Written as DNA, the CDR3 is TGTGCCAGCAGCCGCTCCGTTACGACAGAGACCCAGTACTTC. This gives the protein CASSRSVTTETQYF.

The chain recombines TRBV6-4 with TRBJ2-3, with D perhaps TRBD1 or TRBD2 (5 bases each). The CDR3 extends over 13 amino acids. The germline V gene has CDR1 MRHNA and CDR2 SNTAGT. V lost 3 bases and J lost 4, with 8 bases in between. The CDR3 here is CASSERGADTQYF. In nucleotides, the CDR3 is TGTGCCAGCAGTGAGAGGGGCGCAGATACGCAGTATTTT.

The J gene is TRBJ2-7, the V gene TRBV5-6, with 8 nucleotides matching TRBD1. The CDR3 extends over 13 amino acids. CDR1 is SGHDT and CDR2 is YYEEEE in the germline V gene. V lost 0 bases to trimming and J lost 6 bases; unmatched junction nucleotides: 2. The DNA of the CDR3 is TGTGCCAGCAGCTTGGAGGGGACAGGCGAGCAGTACTTC. Translated, it gives CASSLEGTGEQYF.

A few counts support this clone. The rearrangement links TRBV29-1 to TRBJ2-1; a weak D match, TRBD2 (5 bases). This CDR3 has 12 amino acids. CDR1 is SQVTM and CDR2 is ANQGSEA in the germline V gene. The V end lost 4 bases, the J end lost 6 bases, and 10 bases lay between the germline ends. The CDR3 bases are TGCAGCGTTGGACTGAGGGCCAATGAGCAGTTCTTC. Protein product: CSVGLRANEQFF.

The J gene is TRBJ2-3, the V gene TRBV10-3; possible D gene TRBD2, 6 bases. Germline loops: CDR1 ENHRY, CDR2 SYGVKD. V lost 8 bases, J lost 3 bases, and 15 bases lay in between. The CDR3 covers 14 residues. The CDR3 loop is CAIGGTVGTDTQYF. In nucleotides, the CDR3 is TGTGCCATCGGAGGGACCGTGGGGACAGATACGCAGTATTTT.

The chain has TRBV2 and TRBJ1-1, with 7 bases aligning to TRBD1. Germline V gives CDR1 SNHLY, CDR2 FYNNEI. The CDR3 has 11 amino acids. With 11 bases clipped from V and 2 bases from J, the junction kept 2 bases outside the gene matches. In DNA form, the CDR3 reads TGTGCCGGGACAGTAAACACTGAAGCTTTCTTT. Protein sequence: CAGTVNTEAFF. The full variable domain, its missing parts supplied by reference TRBV2 and TRBJ1-1, is EPEVTQTPSHQVTQMGQEVILRCVPISNHLYFYWYRQILGQKVEFLVSFYNNEISEKSEIFDDQFSVERPDGSNFTLKIRSTKLEDSAMYFCAGTVNTEAFFGQGTRLTVV.

V gene TRBV6-1 combines with J gene TRBJ2-2, with 12 bases aligning to TRBD2. V dropped 6 bases and J dropped 7; count of bases not matched to a gene: 6. CDR1 and CDR2 (germline): MNHNS, SASEGT. The CDR3 contains 15 residues. The CDR3 region has the DNA TGTGCCAGCAGCGGACTAGCGGGAAGCGGCGGGGAGCTGTTTTTT. This gives the protein CASSGLAGSGGELFF.

This clone was observed a few times. The chain recombines TRBV4-3 with TRBJ2-7; the match to TRBD2 covers 7 bases. The CDR3 runs 18 residues. V shed 0 bases, J shed 2 bases, and the junction held 13 bases outside the gene matches. The germline CDR1 and CDR2 sequences are LGHNA and YSLEER. The CDR3 DNA reads TGCGCCAGCAGCCAAGAAGGCAAGGGAGGGCCTTTCCCCTACGAGCAGTACTTC. Its translation is CASSQEGKGGPFPYEQYF.

The V and J genes are TRBV5-1 and TRBJ2-5; 11 bases are a match to TRBD2. Germline V gives CDR1 SGHRS, CDR2 YFSETQ. J gave up 4 bases and V 2 bases, and 1 base lay outside the gene matches. This CDR3 spans 14 amino acids. The DNA for the CDR3 is TGCGCCAGCAGCTTAACTAGCGGGAGAGAGACCCAGTACTTC. This gives the protein CASSLTSGRETQYF.

This clone appeared once. The V call is TRBV5-6, the J call TRBJ2-7; D not resolved. The CDR3 spans 15 residues. Trimming left V 0 bases short and J 0 bases short, with 10 bases between. Germline V gives CDR1 SGHDT, CDR2 YYEEEE. This CDR3 reads CASSLVNTYSYEQYF. The DNA of the CDR3 is TGTGCCAGCAGCTTGGTTAACACCTACTCCTACGAGCAGTACTTC.

The chain has TRBV25-1 and TRBJ1-4, with D tentatively TRBD1 (5 bases). Deletions cut 3 bases from V and 3 bases from J, with 11 bases between. Per germline, CDR1 MGHDK and CDR2 SYGVNS. This CDR3 is built from 15 residues. CDR3 protein: CASSDSGGANEKLFF. The CDR3 nucleotides are TGTGCCAGCAGTGACTCGGGGGGAGCTAATGAAAAACTGTTTTTT.

The chain carries TRBV7-2 and TRBJ2-5; D uncertain. V was pared by 5 bases and J by 5 bases, with 18 bases between. Germline V gene sequence: CDR1 SGHTA, CDR2 FQGNSA. The CDR3 has 15 residues. CDR3: CASSDPGQQLETQYF. The CDR3 coding sequence is TGTGCCAGCAGCGACCCCGGGCAACAATTGGAGACCCAGTACTTC.

This chain uses TRBV5-4 with TRBJ2-7; the D gene could be TRBD1 or TRBD2 (6 bases each). The CDR3 has 16 residues. V dropped 0 bases and J dropped 0 bases, with 13 bases sitting between them. Germline CDR1 and CDR2: SGHNT and YYREEE (reference sequence). The CDR3 region is CASSLGGARSSYEQYF. As DNA, the CDR3 is TGTGCCAGCAGCTTGGGGGGGGCCAGGAGCTCCTACGAGCAGTACTTC. Supplemented by reference TRBV5-4 and TRBJ2-7, the full variable domain reads ETGVTQSPTHLIKTRGQQVTLRCSSQSGHNTVSWYQQALGQGPQFIFQYYREEENGRGNFPPRFSGLQFPNYSSELNVNALELDDSALYLCASSLGGARSSYEQYFGPGTRLTVT.

The genes are TRBV7-6 and TRBJ2-7; the match to TRBD1 covers 9 bases. The CDR3 extends over 14 amino acids. From germline, CDR1 is SGHVS and CDR2 FNYEAQ. V lost 5 bases to trimming and J lost 6 bases; unmatched junction nucleotides: 8. CDR3 protein: CASSPLGQGLEQYF. The CDR3 DNA sequence: TGTGCCAGCAGCCCGCTCGGACAGGGGCTCGAGCAGTACTTC.

The chain links TRBV5-4 to TRBJ2-7; 8 positions agree with TRBD1. Germline assignment: CDR1 SGHNT and CDR2 YYREEE (reference sequence). The CDR3 is 17 amino acids. The V gene end was trimmed by 0 bases and the J gene end by 0 bases; junction bases not matched to a gene: 8. This CDR3 is CASSLGGTGPSSYEQYF. The CDR3 nucleotides read TGTGCCAGCAGCTTGGGGGGGACAGGTCCCAGCTCCTACGAGCAGTACTTC.